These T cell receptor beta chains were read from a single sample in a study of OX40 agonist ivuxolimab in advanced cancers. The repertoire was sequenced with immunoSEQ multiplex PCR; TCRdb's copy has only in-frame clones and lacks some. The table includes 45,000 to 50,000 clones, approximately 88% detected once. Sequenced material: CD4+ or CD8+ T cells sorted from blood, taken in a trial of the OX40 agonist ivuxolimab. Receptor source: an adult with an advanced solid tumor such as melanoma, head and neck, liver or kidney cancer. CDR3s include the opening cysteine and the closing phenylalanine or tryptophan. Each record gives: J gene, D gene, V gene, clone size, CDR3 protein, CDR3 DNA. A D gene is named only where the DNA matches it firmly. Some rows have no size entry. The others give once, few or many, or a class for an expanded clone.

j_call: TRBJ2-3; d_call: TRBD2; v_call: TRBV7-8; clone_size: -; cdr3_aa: CASSLDVLAGVADLSTDTQYF; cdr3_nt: TGTGCCAGCAGCTTAGATGTCCTAGCGGGAGTGGCAGACCTGTCCACAGATACGCAGTATTTT
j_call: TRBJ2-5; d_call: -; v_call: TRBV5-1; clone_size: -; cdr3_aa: CASSLGATQETQYF; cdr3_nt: TGCGCCAGCAGCTTGGGGGCTACCCAAGAGACCCAGTACTTC
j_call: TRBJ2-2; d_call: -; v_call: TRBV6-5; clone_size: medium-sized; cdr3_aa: CASSYYPPPGIGELFF; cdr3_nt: TGTGCCAGCAGTTACTACCCACCCCCAGGGATCGGGGAGCTGTTTTTT
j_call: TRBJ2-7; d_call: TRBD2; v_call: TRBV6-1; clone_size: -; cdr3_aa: CATTSGRGEQYF; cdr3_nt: TGTGCCACTACTAGCGGGAGGGGCGAGCAGTACTTC
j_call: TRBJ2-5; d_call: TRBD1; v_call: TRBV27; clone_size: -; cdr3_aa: CASRDRFDQETQYF; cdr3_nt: TGTGCCAGCAGGGACAGGTTTGACCAAGAGACCCAGTACTTC
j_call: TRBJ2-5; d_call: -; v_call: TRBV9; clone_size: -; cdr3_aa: CASSPVAGSQRETQYF; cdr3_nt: TGTGCCAGCAGCCCGGTCGCGGGGTCCCAGCGGGAGACCCAGTACTTC
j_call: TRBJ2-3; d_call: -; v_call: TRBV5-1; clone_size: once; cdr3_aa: CASNMGRDGLLDTQYF; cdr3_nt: TGCGCCAGCAATATGGGACGGGATGGCCTACTGGATACGCAGTATTTT
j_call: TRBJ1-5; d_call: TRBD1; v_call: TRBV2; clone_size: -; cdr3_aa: CASRPNRGDQPQHF; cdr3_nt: TGTGCCAGCAGGCCAAACAGGGGCGATCAGCCCCAGCATTTT
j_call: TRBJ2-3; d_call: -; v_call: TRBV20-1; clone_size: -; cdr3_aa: CSASTSTQYF; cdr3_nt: TGCAGTGCTAGCACCTCTACGCAGTATTTT
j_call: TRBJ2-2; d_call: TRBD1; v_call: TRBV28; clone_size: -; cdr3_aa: CASSLAGTGNTGELFF; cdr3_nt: TGTGCCAGCAGTTTGGCCGGGACAGGGAACACCGGGGAGCTGTTTTTT
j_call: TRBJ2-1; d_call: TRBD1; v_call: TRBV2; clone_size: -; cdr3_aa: CASRTPGQGDNEQFF; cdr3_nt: TGTGCCAGCAGAACGCCGGGACAGGGAGACAATGAGCAGTTCTTC
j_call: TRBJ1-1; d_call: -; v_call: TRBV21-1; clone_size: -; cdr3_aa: CASSTRGASSSEAFF; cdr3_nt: TGTGCCAGCAGCACCCGGGGAGCGTCCTCCTCAGAAGCTTTCTTT
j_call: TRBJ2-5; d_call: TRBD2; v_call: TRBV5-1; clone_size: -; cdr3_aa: CASSLTSGREKTQYF; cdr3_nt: TGCGCCAGCAGCTTAACTAGCGGGAGGGAGAAGACCCAGTACTTC
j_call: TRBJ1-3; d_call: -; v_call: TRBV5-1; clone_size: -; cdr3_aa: CASSLQGQSGNTIYF; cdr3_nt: TGCGCCAGCAGCTTGCAAGGTCAATCTGGAAACACCATATATTTT
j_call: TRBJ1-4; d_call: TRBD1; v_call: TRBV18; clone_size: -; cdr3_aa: CASSPLGQGSEKLFF; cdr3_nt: TGTGCCAGCTCACCATTGGGACAGGGTAGTGAAAAACTGTTTTTT
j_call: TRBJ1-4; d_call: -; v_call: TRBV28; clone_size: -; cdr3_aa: CASSPRGLRNEKLFF; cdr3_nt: TGTGCCAGCAGTCCCAGGGGCTTGAGGAATGAAAAACTGTTTTTT
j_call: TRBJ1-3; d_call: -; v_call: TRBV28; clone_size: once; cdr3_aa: CASRPHNSGNTIYF; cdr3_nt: TGTGCCAGCAGACCCCACAACTCTGGAAACACCATATATTTT
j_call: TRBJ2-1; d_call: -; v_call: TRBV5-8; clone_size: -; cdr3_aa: CASTIPRSGVSYNEQFF; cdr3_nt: TGTGCCAGCACCATACCCAGATCGGGGGTCTCCTACAATGAGCAGTTCTTC
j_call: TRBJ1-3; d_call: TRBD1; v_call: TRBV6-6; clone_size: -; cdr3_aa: CASSWDRAGNTIYF; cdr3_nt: TGTGCCAGCAGCTGGGACAGGGCTGGAAACACCATATATTTT
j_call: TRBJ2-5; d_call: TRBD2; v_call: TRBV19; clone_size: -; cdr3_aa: CASSSLGGGETQYF; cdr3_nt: TGTGCCAGTAGTAGTCTAGGCGGGGGGGAGACCCAGTACTTC
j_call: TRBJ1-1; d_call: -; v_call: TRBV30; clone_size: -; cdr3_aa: CAWRPRTGGRPEAFF; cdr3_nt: TGTGCCTGGAGGCCGAGGACGGGGGGTCGACCTGAAGCTTTCTTT
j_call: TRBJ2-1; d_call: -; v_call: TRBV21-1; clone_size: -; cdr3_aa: CASSKLGQGPSYNEQFF; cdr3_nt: TGTGCCAGCAGCAAACTTGGACAGGGCCCATCCTACAATGAGCAGTTCTTC
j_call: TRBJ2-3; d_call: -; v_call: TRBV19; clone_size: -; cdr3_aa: CASSRTASTDTQYF; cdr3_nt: TGTGCCAGTAGTAGGACAGCGAGCACAGATACGCAGTATTTT
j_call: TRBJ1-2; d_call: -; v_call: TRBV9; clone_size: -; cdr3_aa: CASSVGAGQLSYGYTF; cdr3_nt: TGTGCCAGCAGCGTAGGCGCGGGACAACTAAGTTATGGCTACACCTTC
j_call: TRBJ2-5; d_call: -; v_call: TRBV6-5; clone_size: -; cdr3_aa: CASSPRHDLEAQYF; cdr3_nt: TGTGCCAGCAGTCCCAGACACGACTTAGAGGCCCAGTACTTC
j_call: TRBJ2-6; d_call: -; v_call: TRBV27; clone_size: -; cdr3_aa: CASRLSGANVLTF; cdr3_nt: TGTGCCAGCAGGCTCTCTGGGGCCAACGTCCTGACTTTC
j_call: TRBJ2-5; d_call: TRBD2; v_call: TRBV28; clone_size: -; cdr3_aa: CASSDWGGGIQETQYF; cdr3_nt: TGTGCCAGCAGCGACTGGGGCGGGGGAATTCAAGAGACCCAGTACTTC
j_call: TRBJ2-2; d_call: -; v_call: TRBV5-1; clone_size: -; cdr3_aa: CASSLGGRELFF; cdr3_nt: TGCGCCAGCAGCTTGGGAGGGCGGGAGCTGTTTTTT